The 11 T cell receptor beta chains below all came from one sample that was sequenced in a study of T cells after yellow fever vaccination. TCRdb reanalysed the 5' RACE reads using MiXCR and keeps one entry per CDR3 protein. The sample carries hundreds of thousands of distinct CDR3 sequences, 13% recorded once. This specimen consisted of PBMCs, obtained on the day of the yellow fever booster vaccination. All receptors derive from a man under 40 who received the YFV17D yellow fever vaccine.

This clonotype was observed a handful of times. The CDR3 here is CASSVEGGEQFF. In DNA, the CDR3 is TGTGCCAGCAGTGTCGAGGGCGGTGAGCAGTTCTTC. The chain is built from TRBV2 and TRBJ2-1; D is perhaps TRBD2 (5 bases). Germline-derived CDR1 and CDR2 are SNHLY and FYNNEI. The length of the CDR3 is 12 residues. Trimming stripped 4 bases from V and 9 bases from J, with 10 bases between.

This clonotype was seen a few times. The V call is TRBV5-4, the J call TRBJ2-2; D ambiguous. The germline V gene has CDR1 SGHNT and CDR2 YYREEE (reference sequence). With 3 bases removed from V and 3 bases from J, the gap between germline ends came to 6 bases. This CDR3 is 13 amino acids long. Here the CDR3 DNA reads TGTGCCAGCAGCTCGAGATACACCGGGGAGCTGTTTTTT. This translates into CASSSRYTGELFF.

This clonotype was observed a few times. The chain couples TRBV12-3 or TRBV12-4 to TRBJ2-1; possibly TRBD2 for D (7 bases). V gave up 3 bases and J gave up 4 bases, with 25 bases separating them. The CDR3 runs 19 residues. The CDR3 DNA reads TGTGCCAGCAGTTTTAATTGGGTGAGGGGGGGAATCAAATACAATGAGCAGTTCTTC. Translated, it gives CASSFNWVRGGIKYNEQFF.

This clonotype was detected only a few times. CDR3 in DNA: TGTGCCACCAGCAGAAGGGACAGCCTTAACACCGGGGAGCTGTTTTTT. Translation gives CATSRRDSLNTGELFF. This rearrangement joins TRBV15 to TRBJ2-2, with 7 bases matching TRBD1. The junction had 5 bases not matched to a gene; V was cut back by 2 bases and J by 2 bases. This CDR3 is built from 16 residues. CDR1 is LNHNV and CDR2 is YYDKDF in the germline V gene (reference sequence).

This rearrangement joins TRBV19 to TRBJ2-2, with a possible D match to TRBD1 (6 bases). The CDR3 is made up of 17 amino acids. The V and J ends lost 6 bases and 7 bases respectively, with 24 bases between them. Germline-derived CDR1 and CDR2 are LNHDA and SQIVND (reference sequence). The CDR3 region is CASRDPRTDSKIGELFF. In DNA, the CDR3 is TGTGCCAGTAGAGACCCCCGGACAGACTCCAAAATCGGGGAGCTGTTTTTT.

This clonotype has a handful of counts. This chain joins TRBV7-6 and TRBJ2-2; D uncertain. V dropped 1 base and J dropped 4 bases, with 7 bases sitting between them. The germline gives CDR1 SGHVS, CDR2 FNYEAQ. The CDR3 sequence is 14 residues long. The CDR3 DNA reads as TGTGCCAGCAGCTTAGAAACAAGCACCGGGGAGCTGTTTTTT. It yields the protein CASSLETSTGELFF.

The rearrangement links TRBV20-1 to TRBJ1-1; no definite D call. This CDR3 comprises 11 residues. Germline CDR1 is DFQATT and CDR2 is SNEGSKA (reference sequence). V lost 6 bases, J lost 4 bases, and 9 bases lay in between. In DNA, the CDR3 is TGCAGTGCGGCTCGGGGCACTGAAGCTTTCTTT. This gives the protein CSAARGTEAFF.

This chain uses TRBV2 with TRBJ1-2; 7 nucleotides agree with TRBD1. CDR1 and CDR2 from the germline V gene are SNHLY and FYNNEI. The J segment lost 1 base and the V segment lost 11 bases, leaving 22 bases of the junction unmatched. This CDR3 comprises 18 residues. The CDR3 sequence is CACCYYSLRDSHNYGYTF. CDR3 DNA sequence: TGTGCCTGCTGTTATTACTCGCTCCGGGACAGCCATAACTATGGCTACACCTTC.

This clonotype was detected many times. This chain links TRBV12-3 or TRBV12-4 with TRBJ2-5, with a tentative D call TRBD2 (6 bases). CDR3 size: 15 residues. V was cut by 3 bases and J by 1 base, with 12 bases left in between. CDR3 nucleotides: TGTGCCAGCAGTTTTTTAGCGGCCGGCCAAGAGACCCAGTACTTC. It codes for CASSFLAAGQETQYF.

At least ten counts were recorded for this clonotype. J is TRBJ2-3 and V is TRBV12-3 or TRBV12-4; D remains unclear. Trimming left V 6 bases short and J 2 bases short, with 9 bases between. CDR3 length equals 13 residues. The CDR3 sequence: CASRSDATDTQYF. The CDR3 bases are TGTGCCAGCAGGTCGGACGCCACAGATACGCAGTATTTT.

Regarding this clonotype: The junction does not match germline at one end; this may be a read error. This sequence joins TRBV7-2 and TRBJ2-5; possible D gene TRBD1, 5 bases. The germline gives CDR1 SGHTA, CDR2 FQGNSA. This CDR3 comprises 13 residues. This CDR3 is CASSPRALETLYF. In DNA, the CDR3 is TGTGCCAGCAGTCCCAGGGCCTTGGAGACCCTGTACTTC. Complete variable domain (other parts from reference TRBV7-2 and TRBJ2-5): GAGVSQSPSNKVTEKGKDVELRCDPISGHTALYWYRQSLGQGLEFLIYFQGNSAPDKSGLPSDRFSAERTGGSVSTLTIQRTQQEDSAVYLCASSPRALETLYFGPGTRLLVL.